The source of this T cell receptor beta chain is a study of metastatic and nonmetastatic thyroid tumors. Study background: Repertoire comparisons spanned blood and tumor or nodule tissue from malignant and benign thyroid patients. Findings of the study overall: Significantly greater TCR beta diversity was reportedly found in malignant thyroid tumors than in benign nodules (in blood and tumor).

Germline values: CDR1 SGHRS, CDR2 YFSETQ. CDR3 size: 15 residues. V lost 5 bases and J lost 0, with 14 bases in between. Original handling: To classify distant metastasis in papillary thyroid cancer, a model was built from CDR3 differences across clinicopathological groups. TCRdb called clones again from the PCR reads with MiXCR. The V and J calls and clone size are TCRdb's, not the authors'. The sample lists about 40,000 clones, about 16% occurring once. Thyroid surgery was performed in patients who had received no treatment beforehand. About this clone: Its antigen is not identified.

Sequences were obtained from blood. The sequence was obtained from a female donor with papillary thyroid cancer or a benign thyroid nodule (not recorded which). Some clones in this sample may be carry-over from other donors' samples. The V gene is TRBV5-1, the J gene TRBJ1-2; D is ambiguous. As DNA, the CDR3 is TGCGCCAGCAGAATTTCAACGGAGCCTAACTATGGCTACACCTTC. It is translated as CASRISTEPNYGYTF.